These 11 T cell receptor beta chains came from one sample sequenced in a study of T cell clones after liver transplantation (dated by TCRdb to between 2018 and 2020). Library creation used the immunoSEQ multiplex PCR assay. What TCRdb holds here is the immuneACCESS table cut down to in-frame rearrangements. Part of the clones is not present; checked against another copy, under half of the missing clones reflect an unresolved V gene, and the others are unexplained. For this sample the table gives around 100,000 clones, of which 80% to 90% were detected only once. The ten largest clonotypes hold approximately 2.8% of the sample. Sequenced material: CD4+ T cells from blood, taken 47 months after liver transplant. These receptors came from a human patient who received a liver transplant. After a transplant, some T cells may have been passed on by the graft donor.

This chain joins TRBV10-1 and TRBJ2-5, with D tentatively TRBD1 (5 bases). In germline, CDR1 is WNHNN, CDR2 SYGVQD (reference sequence). With 3 bases removed from V and 5 bases from J, the gap between germline ends came to 16 bases. This CDR3 comprises 15 residues. CDR3: CASSDSGKSGETQYF. CDR3 in DNA: TGCGCCAGCAGTGATTCAGGGAAGTCCGGGGAGACCCAGTACTTC.

This clone showed up just a few times. This chain joins TRBV5-3 and TRBJ1-1; D is unclear. TRBV5-3 is placed among ORFs of uncertain function. The CDR3 runs to 15 residues. V was cut by 1 base and J by 3 bases, with 13 bases left in between. As DNA, the CDR3 is TGTGCCAGAAGCTTGTTGTTACGGGAGGACACTGAAGCTTTCTTT. Translation gives CARSLLLREDTEAFF.

This chain uses TRBV29-1 with TRBJ2-7; 9 positions match TRBD1. CDR3 size: 13 residues. Germline V gene lookup returns CDR1 SQVTM and CDR2 ANQGSEA. V dropped 1 base and J dropped 2; count of bases not matched to a gene: 0. The CDR3 bases are TGCAGCGTTGAAGGGACAGGGGCCTACGAGCAGTACTTC. Its translation is CSVEGTGAYEQYF.

The chain recombines TRBV18 with TRBJ1-4; D is uncertain. The V gene's germline CDR1 is KGHSH and CDR2 LQKENI. The CDR3 consists of 13 residues. Trimming left V 3 bases short and J 0 bases short, with 2 bases between. CDR3 coding DNA: TGTGCCAGCTCACCGACAACTAATGAAAAACTGTTTTTT. It codes for CASSPTTNEKLFF.

The V gene is TRBV18, the J gene TRBJ2-1; D unresolved. The CDR3 is 12 residues long. Deletions cut 3 bases from V and 6 bases from J, with 6 bases between. Germline V lookup: CDR1 KGHSH, CDR2 LQKENI. CDR3 sequence: CASSPFINEQFF. CDR3 DNA: TGTGCCAGCTCACCGTTCATCAATGAGCAGTTCTTC. Combining the CDR3 with reference TRBV18 and TRBJ2-1 gives the whole variable domain NAGVMQNPRHLVRRRGQEARLRCSPMKGHSHVYWYRQLPEEGLKFMVYLQKENIIDESGMPKERFSAEFPKEGPSILRIQQVVRGDSAAYFCASSPFINEQFFGPGTRLTVL.

Of note for this clone: Other DNA sequences of this sample code for an identical CDR3. The V and J genes are TRBV7-6 and TRBJ2-1; D is unresolved. Per the germline V gene, CDR1 is SGHVS and CDR2 is FNYEAQ. The CDR3 sequence is 11 residues long. V shed 2 bases and J shed 5 bases, with 1 base lying between them. CDR3 nucleotide sequence: TGTGCCAGCAGCTTAAACAATGAGCAGTTCTTC. This translates into CASSLNNEQFF.

The genes are TRBV7-2 and TRBJ1-1; D remains unclear. This CDR3 region has 12 residues. Trimming removed 3 bases from V and 2 bases from J, with 4 bases in between. Germline CDR1 SGHTA, CDR2 FQGNSA. The CDR3 region has the DNA TGTGCCAGCAGCTTCGGAAACACTGAAGCTTTCTTT. Protein product: CASSFGNTEAFF.

The rearrangement links TRBV19 to TRBJ1-5; TRBD1 matches at 9 bases. This CDR3 has 15 residues. Germline CDR1 reads LNHDA; CDR2 reads SQIVND (reference sequence). J gave up 3 bases and V 8 bases, and 8 bases lay outside the gene matches. This CDR3 reads CASLGTGTPNQPQHF. As DNA, the CDR3 is TGTGCCAGTCTGGGGACAGGGACTCCCAATCAGCCCCAGCATTTT. The variable domain in full, with the rest retrieved from reference TRBV19 and TRBJ1-5, is DGGITQSPKYLFRKEGQNVTLSCEQNLNHDAMYWYRQDPGQGLRLIYYSQIVNDFQKGDIAEGYSVSREKKESFPLTVTSAQKNPTAFYLCASLGTGTPNQPQHFGDGTRLSIL.

This clone was recorded only once. The chain recombines TRBV28 with TRBJ2-1, with D perhaps assigned TRBD1 or TRBD2 (6 bases each). Germline lookup yields CDR1 MDHEN and CDR2 SYDVKM. V was trimmed by 6 bases and J by 2 bases, leaving 14 bases between them. The CDR3 spans 15 residues. For the CDR3, the DNA is TGTGCCAGCAGATTAGAGGAGGGGGCCTACAATGAGCAGTTCTTC. This translates into CASRLEEGAYNEQFF.

The chain uses TRBV5-4 and TRBJ2-1; 7 nucleotides align to TRBD1. V lost 4 bases, J lost 0 bases, and 4 bases stayed unmatched. This CDR3 is built from 15 residues. The germline gives CDR1 SGHNT, CDR2 YYREEE (reference sequence). CDR3 sequence (DNA): TGTGCCAGCAGCCGGGACAGAAGCTCCTACAATGAGCAGTTCTTC. Translated: CASSRDRSSYNEQFF.

The chain combines TRBV27 with TRBJ2-1; no clear D gene. Germline V CDR1 and CDR2: MNHEY, SMNVEV (reference sequence). V was cut by 7 bases and J by 0 bases, with 10 bases left in between. This CDR3 comprises 14 residues. The CDR3 region is CASTVPGSYNEQFF. The DNA of the CDR3 is TGTGCCAGCACCGTGCCGGGCTCCTACAATGAGCAGTTCTTC.